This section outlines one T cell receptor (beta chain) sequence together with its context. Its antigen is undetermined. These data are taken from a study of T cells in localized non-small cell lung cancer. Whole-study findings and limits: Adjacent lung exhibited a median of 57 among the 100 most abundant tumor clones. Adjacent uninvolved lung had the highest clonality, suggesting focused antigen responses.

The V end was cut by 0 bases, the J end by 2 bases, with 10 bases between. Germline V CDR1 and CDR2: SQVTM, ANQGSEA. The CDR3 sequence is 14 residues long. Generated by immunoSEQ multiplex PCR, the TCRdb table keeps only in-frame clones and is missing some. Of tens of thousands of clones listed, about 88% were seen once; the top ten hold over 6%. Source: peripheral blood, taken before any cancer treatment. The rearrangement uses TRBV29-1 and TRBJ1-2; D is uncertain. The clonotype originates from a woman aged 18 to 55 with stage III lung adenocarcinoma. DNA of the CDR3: TGCAGCGTTGAAGAGATCTCCAAAAACTATGGCTACACCTTC. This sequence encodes CSVEEISKNYGYTF.